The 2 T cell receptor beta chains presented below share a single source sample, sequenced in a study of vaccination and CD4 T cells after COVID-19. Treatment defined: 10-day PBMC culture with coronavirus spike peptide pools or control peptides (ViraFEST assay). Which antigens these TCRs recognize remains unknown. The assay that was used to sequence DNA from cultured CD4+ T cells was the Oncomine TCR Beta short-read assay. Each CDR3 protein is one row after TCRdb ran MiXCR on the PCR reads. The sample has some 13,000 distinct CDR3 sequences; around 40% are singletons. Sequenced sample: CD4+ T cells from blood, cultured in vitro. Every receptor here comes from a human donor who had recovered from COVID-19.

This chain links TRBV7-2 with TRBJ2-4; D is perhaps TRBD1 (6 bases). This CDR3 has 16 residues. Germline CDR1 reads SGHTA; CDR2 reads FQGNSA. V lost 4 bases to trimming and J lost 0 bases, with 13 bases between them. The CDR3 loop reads CASSSQGSLAKNIQYF. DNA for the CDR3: TGTGCCAGCAGCTCTCAGGGGTCCCTAGCCAAAAACATTCAGTACTTC. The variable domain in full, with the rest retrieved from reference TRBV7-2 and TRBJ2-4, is GAGVSQSPSNKVTEKGKDVELRCDPISGHTALYWYRQSLGQGLEFLIYFQGNSAPDKSGLPSDRFSAERTGGSVSTLTIQRTQQEDSAVYLCASSSQGSLAKNIQYFGAGTRLSVL.

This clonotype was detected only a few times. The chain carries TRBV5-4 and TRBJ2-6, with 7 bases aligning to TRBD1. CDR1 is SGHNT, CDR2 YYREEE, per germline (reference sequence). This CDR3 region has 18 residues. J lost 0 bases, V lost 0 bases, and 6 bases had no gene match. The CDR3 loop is CASSLEDRFSSGANVLTF. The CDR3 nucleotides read TGTGCCAGCAGCTTGGAGGACAGGTTTAGCTCTGGGGCCAACGTCCTGACTTTC.